This section outlines one T cell receptor beta chain sequence together with its context. The antigen is unknown. Trimming shortened V by 5 bases and J by 2 bases, and 10 bases separated the two germline ends. The germline V gene encodes CDR1 SGHVS and CDR2 FNYEAQ. This CDR3 contains 13 residues. These data originate in a study of T-cell memory formation after mild COVID-19. Study-wide results and limits: Some clones that responded turned up in pre-infection memory, which suggests that cross-reactive memory joined in. Clones contracting over day 15 to 85 were CD4/CD8 balanced, with later expanders leaning CD4+. Contracting CD4+ clones were located mainly in CM and EM, and CD8+ clones in EMRA.

The TCR alpha and TCR beta cDNA libraries, bearing sample barcodes and UMIs, were generated by 5'RACE using constant-segment primers. TCRdb ran MiXCR on the 5' RACE reads and lists one entry per CDR3 protein. The data show some 410,000 distinct CDR3 sequences, with around 22% seen just once and about an eighth held by the top ten. V usage is TRBV7-6 and J usage is TRBJ2-7; tentative D call: TRBD1 (5 bases). Specimen: PBMCs or a T cell subset sorted from them (not recorded which). This TCR was sampled from an adult woman who had mild COVID-19 (a few samples of this study predate the infection). Cell type and time point are not known. The CDR3 loop is CASSPGHTYEQYF. The CDR3 DNA reads TGTGCCAGCAGCCCAGGGCATACCTACGAGCAGTACTTC.